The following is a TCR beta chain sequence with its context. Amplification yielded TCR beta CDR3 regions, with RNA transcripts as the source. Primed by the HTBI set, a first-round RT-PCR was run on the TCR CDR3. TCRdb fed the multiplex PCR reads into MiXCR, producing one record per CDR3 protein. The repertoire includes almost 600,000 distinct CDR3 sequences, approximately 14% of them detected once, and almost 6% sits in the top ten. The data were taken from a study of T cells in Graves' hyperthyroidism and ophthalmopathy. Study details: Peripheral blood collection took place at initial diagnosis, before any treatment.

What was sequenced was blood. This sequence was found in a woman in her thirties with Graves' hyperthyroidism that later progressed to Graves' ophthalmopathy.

CDR3 coding DNA: TGTGCCAGCAGCCCACAGGGTTTCCGAGATACGCAGTATTTT. This translates into CASSPQGFRDTQYF. This chain uses TRBV7-9 with TRBJ2-3; possible D gene TRBD1, 6 bases. V was pared by 5 bases and J by 5 bases, with 14 bases between. Germline CDR1 and CDR2: SEHNR and FQNEAQ (reference sequence). The CDR3 has 14 residues.